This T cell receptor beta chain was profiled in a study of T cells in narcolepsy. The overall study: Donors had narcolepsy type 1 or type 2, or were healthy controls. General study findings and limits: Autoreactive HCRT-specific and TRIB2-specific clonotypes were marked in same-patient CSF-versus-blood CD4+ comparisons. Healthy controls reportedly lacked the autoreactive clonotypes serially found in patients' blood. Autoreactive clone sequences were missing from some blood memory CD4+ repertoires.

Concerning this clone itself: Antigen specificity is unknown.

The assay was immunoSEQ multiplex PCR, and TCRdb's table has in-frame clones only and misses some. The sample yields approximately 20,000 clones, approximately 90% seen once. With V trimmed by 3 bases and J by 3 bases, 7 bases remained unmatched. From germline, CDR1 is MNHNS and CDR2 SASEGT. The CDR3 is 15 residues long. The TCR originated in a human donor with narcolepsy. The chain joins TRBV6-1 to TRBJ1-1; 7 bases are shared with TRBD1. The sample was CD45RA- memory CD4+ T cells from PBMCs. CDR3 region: CASSDRTGGYTEAFF. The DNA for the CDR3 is TGTGCCAGCAGTGACCGGACAGGAGGGTACACTGAAGCTTTCTTT.